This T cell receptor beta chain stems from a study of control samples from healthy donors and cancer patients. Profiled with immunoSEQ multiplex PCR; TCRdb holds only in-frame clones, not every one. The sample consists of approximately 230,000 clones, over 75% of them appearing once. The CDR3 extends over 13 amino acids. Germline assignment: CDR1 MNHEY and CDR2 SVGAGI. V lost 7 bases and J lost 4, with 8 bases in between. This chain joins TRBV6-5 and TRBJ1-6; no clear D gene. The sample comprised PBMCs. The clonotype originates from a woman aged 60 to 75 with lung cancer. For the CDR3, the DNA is TGTGCCAGCACACCCGAGTATAATTCACCCCTCCACTTT. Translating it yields CASTPEYNSPLHF.